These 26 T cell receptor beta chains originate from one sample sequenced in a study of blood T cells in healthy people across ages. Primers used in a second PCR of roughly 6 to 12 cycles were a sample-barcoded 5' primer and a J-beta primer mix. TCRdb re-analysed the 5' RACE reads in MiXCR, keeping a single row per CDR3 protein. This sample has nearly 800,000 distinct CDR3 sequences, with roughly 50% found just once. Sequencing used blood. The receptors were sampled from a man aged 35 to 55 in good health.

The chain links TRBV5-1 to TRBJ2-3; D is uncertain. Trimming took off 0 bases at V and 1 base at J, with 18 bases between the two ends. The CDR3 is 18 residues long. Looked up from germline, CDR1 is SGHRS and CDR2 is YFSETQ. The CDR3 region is CASSLGGSTSGGTDTQYF. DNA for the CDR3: TGCGCCAGCAGCTTGGGTGGGTCAACCTCTGGGGGCACAGATACGCAGTATTTT.

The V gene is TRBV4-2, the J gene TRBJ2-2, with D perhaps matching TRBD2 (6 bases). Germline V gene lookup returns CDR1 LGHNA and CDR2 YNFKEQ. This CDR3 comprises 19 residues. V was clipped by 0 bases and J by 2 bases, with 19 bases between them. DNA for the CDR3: TGTGCCAGCAGCCAAGATACGGCGAGGACTACCAAAAACACCGGGGAGCTGTTTTTT. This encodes CASSQDTARTTKNTGELFF.

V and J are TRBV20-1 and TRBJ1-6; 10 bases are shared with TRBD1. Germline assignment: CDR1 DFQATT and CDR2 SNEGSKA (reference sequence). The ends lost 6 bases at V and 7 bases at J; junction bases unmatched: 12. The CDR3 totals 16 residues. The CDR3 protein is CSARRTGGQLNSPLHF. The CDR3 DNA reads TGCAGTGCGCGGAGGACAGGGGGACAACTAAATTCACCCCTCCACTTT.

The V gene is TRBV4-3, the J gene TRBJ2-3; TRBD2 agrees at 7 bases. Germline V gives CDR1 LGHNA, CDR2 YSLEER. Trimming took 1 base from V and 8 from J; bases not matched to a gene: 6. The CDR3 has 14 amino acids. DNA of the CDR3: TGCGCCAGCAGCCAAGTAGGGGAGGGAATTACGCAGTATTTT. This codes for CASSQVGEGITQYF.

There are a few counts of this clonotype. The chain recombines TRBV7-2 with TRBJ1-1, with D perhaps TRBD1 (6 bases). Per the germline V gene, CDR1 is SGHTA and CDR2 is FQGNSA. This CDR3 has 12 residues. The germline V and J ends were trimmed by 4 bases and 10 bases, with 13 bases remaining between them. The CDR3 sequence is CASSSDRLGAFF. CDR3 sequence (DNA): TGTGCCAGCAGCTCGGACAGATTAGGAGCTTTCTTT.

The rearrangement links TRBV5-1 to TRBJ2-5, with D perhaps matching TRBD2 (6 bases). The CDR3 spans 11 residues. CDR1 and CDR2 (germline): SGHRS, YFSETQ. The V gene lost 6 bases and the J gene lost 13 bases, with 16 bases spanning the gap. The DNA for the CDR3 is TGCGCCAGCACACCGGGAGTGGTTTGGTACTTC. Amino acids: CASTPGVVWYF.

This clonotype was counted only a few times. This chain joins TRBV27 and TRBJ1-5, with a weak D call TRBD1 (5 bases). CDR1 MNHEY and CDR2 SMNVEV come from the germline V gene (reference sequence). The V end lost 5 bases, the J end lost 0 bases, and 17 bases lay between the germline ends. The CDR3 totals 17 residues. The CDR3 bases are TGTGCCAGCAGTAGCCATAAGGGACTGGGTAGCAATCAGCCCCAGCATTTT. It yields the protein CASSSHKGLGSNQPQHF.

CDR3 nucleotides: TGCAGCGTTGGAAATAGCGGGAGGATTTATGAGCAGTTCTTC. Amino acids: CSVGNSGRIYEQFF. V gene TRBV29-1 combines with J gene TRBJ2-1, with 10 bases fitting TRBD2. The germline CDR1 and CDR2 sequences are SQVTM and ANQGSEA. The CDR3 covers 14 residues. V was pared by 4 bases and J by 8 bases, with 8 bases of the junction left unmatched.

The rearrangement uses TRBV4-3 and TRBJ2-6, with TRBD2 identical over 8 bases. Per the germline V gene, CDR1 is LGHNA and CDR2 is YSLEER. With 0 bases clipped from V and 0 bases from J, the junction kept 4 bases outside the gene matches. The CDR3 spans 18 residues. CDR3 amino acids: CASSQDPAGASGANVLTF. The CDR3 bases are TGCGCCAGCAGCCAAGATCCAGCGGGGGCCTCTGGGGCCAACGTCCTGACTTTC.

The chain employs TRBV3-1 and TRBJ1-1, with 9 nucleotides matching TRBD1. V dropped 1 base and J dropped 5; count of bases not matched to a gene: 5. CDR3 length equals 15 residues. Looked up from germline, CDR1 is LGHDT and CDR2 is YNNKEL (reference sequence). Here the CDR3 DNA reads TGTGCCAGCAGCCAAGGTGGGACAGGGAGTACTGAAGCTTTCTTT. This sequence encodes CASSQGGTGSTEAFF.

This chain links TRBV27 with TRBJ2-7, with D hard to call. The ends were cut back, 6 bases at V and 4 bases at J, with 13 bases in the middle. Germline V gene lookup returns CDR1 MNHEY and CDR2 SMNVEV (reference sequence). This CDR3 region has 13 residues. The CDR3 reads CASSTGTKYEQYF. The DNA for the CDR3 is TGTGCCAGCAGCACCGGAACAAAATACGAGCAGTACTTC.

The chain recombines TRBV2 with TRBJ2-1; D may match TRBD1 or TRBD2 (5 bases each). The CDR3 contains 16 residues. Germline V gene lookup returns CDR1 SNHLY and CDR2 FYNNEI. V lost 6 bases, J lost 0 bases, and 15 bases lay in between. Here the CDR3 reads CASSPSGLSSYNEQFF. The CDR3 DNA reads TGTGCCAGCAGCCCCTCGGGGCTCAGCTCCTACAATGAGCAGTTCTTC.

The CDR3 here is CASAGHANTEAFF. Written as DNA, the CDR3 is TGTGCCAGCGCGGGACACGCGAACACTGAAGCTTTCTTT. The chain employs TRBV2 and TRBJ1-1; D is possibly TRBD1 (6 bases). With 8 bases removed from V and 1 base from J, the gap between germline ends came to 11 bases. This CDR3 has 13 amino acids. The germline CDR1 and CDR2 sequences are SNHLY and FYNNEI. The full variable domain, its missing parts supplied by reference TRBV2 and TRBJ1-1, is EPEVTQTPSHQVTQMGQEVILRCVPISNHLYFYWYRQILGQKVEFLVSFYNNEISEKSEIFDDQFSVERPDGSNFTLKIRSTKLEDSAMYFCASAGHANTEAFFGQGTRLTVV.

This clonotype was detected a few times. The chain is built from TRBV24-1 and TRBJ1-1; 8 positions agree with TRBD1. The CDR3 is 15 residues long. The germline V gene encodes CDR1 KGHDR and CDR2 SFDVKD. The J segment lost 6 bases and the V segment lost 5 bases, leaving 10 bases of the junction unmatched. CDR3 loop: CATSGDGQGSAEAFF. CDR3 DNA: TGTGCCACCAGTGGCGACGGACAGGGTAGCGCTGAAGCTTTCTTT.

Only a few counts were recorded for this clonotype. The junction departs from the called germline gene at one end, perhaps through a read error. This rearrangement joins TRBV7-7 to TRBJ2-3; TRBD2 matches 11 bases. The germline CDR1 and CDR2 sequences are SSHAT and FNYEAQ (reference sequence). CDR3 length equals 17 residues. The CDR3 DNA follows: TGTGCTAGCAGCTTAGGCCTGACTAGCGGGGACACAGATACGCAGTATTTT. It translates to CASSLGLTSGDTDTQYF.

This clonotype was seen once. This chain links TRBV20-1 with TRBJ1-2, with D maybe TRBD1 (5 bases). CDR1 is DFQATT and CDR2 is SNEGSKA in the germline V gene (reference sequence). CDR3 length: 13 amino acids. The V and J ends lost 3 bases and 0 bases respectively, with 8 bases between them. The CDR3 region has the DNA TGCAGTGCTAGTAGACAGACTAACTATGGCTACACCTTC. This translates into CSASRQTNYGYTF.

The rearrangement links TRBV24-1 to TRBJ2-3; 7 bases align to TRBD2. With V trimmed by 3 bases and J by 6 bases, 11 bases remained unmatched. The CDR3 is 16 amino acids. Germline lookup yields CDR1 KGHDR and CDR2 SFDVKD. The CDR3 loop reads CATSDLRAGVGDTQYF. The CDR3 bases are TGTGCCACCAGTGATCTACGGGCGGGAGTGGGGGATACGCAGTATTTT.

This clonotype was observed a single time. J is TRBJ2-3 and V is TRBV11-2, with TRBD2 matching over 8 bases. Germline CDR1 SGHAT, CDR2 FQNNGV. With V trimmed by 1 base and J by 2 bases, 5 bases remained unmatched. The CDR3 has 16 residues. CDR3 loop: CASSLAGRGITDTQYF. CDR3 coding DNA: TGTGCCAGCAGCTTAGCCGGGAGGGGAATCACAGATACGCAGTATTTT.

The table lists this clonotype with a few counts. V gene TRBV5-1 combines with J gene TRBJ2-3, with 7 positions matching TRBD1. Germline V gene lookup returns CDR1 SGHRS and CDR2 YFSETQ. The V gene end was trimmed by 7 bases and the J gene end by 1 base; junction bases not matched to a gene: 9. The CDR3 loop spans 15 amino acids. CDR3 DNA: TGCGCCAGCTTTCTAGGGGGACAGCGCACAGATACGCAGTATTTT. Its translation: CASFLGGQRTDTQYF. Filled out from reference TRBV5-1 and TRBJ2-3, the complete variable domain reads KAGVTQTPRYLIKTRGQQVTLSCSPISGHRSVSWYQQTPGQGLQFLFEYFSETQRNKGNFPGRFSGRQFSNSRSEMNVSTLELGDSALYLCASFLGGQRTDTQYFGPGTRLTVL.

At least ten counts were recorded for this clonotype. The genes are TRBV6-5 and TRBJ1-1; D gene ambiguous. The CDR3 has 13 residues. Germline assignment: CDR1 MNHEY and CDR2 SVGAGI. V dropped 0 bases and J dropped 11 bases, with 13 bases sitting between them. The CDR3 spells CASSYSVAAAAFF. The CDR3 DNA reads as TGTGCCAGCAGTTACTCCGTGGCTGCAGCCGCTTTCTTT.

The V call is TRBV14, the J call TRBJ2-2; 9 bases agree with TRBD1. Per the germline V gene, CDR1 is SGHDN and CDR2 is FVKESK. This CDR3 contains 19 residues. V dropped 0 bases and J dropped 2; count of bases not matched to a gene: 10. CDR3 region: CASSQDLDRGFHNTGELFF. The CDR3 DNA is TGTGCCAGCAGCCAAGATCTGGACAGGGGATTTCACAACACCGGGGAGCTGTTTTTT.

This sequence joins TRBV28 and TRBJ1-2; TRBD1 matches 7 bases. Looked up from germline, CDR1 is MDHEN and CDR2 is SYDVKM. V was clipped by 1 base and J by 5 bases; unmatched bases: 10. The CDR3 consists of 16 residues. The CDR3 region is CASSLSPGQIRYGYTF. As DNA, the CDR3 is TGTGCCAGCAGTTTATCCCCGGGACAGATAAGATATGGCTACACCTTC.

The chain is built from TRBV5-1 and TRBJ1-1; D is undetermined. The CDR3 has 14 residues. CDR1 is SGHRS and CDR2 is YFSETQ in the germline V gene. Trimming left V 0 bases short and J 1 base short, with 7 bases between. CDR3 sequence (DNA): TGCGCCAGCAGCTTGGTTACGGGGAACACTGAAGCTTTCTTT. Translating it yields CASSLVTGNTEAFF.

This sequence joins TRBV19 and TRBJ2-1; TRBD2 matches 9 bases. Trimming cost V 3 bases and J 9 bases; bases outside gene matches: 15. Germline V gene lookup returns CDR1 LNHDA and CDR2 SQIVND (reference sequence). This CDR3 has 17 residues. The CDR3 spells CASSIGLGTSWRPEQFF. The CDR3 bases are TGTGCCAGTAGTATCGGTCTTGGGACTAGCTGGCGCCCTGAGCAGTTCTTC. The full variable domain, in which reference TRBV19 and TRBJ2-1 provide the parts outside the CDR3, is DGGITQSPKYLFRKEGQNVTLSCEQNLNHDAMYWYRQDPGQGLRLIYYSQIVNDFQKGDIAEGYSVSREKKESFPLTVTSAQKNPTAFYLCASSIGLGTSWRPEQFFGPGTRLTVL.

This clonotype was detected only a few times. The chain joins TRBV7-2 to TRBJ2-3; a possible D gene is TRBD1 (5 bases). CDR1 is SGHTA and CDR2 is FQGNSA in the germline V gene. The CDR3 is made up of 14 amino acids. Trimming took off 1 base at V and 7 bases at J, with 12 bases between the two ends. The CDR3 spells CASSLGAQGHTQYF. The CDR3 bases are TGTGCCAGCAGCTTAGGCGCCCAGGGCCATACGCAGTATTTT.

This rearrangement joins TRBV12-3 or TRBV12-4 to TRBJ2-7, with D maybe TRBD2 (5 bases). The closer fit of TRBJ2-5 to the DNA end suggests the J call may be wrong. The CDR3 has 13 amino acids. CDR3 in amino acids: CASTRGLARTQYF. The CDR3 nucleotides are TGTGCCAGCACCAGAGGACTCGCTAGGACCCAGTACTTC.